The source of this T cell receptor beta chain is a study of CD8+CD57+ T cells in acquired aplastic anemia. V was shortened by 6 bases and J by 1 base, with 15 bases between the two germline ends. This CDR3 region has 15 residues. The template for TCR beta VDJ and CDR3 sequence profiling was genomic DNA. MiXCR, run by TCRdb on the reads, gives a single entry per CDR3 protein. The repertoire includes approximately 81,000 distinct CDR3 sequences, approximately 46% of them detected once, and approximately 70% sits in the top ten. The chain employs TRBV12-3 or TRBV12-4 and TRBJ1-1; D remains ambiguous. The sample consisted of sorted CD4+, CD8+, or CD8+CD57+ T cells (not recorded which) from PBMCs. This TCR was sampled from a human donor in good health, serving as a control. The CDR3 DNA reads as TGTGCCAGCAGCCAACCGGGCAGACCGAACACTGAAGCTTTCTTT. Amino acids: CASSQPGRPNTEAFF.